These T cell receptor beta chains were read from a single sample in a study of T cells in localized non-small cell lung cancer. TCRdb keeps only in-frame clones here, not all; method: immunoSEQ multiplex PCR. The data hold 1,500 to 2,000 clones, with approximately 32% observed a single time. The material sequenced was normal lung tissue next to the tumor, taken before any cancer treatment. These receptors were taken from a female donor at least 60 years old with stage I lung adenocarcinoma. Both conserved end residues are part of each CDR3. Fields, in order: D gene, J gene, clone size, V gene, CDR3 protein, CDR3 DNA. D genes are given only for firm matches. Size values are once, few and many counts, or a class for expanded clones, and some rows have none.

d_gene: .
j_gene: TRBJ2-7
abundance: few
v_gene: TRBV28
CDR3aa: CASTPPRGPQYF
CDR3nt: TGTGCCAGCACACCCCCAAGAGGACCGCAGTACTTC

d_gene: TRBD1
j_gene: TRBJ1-1
abundance: .
v_gene: TRBV15
CDR3aa: CATSRDRNRDRGAFF
CDR3nt: TGTGCCACCAGCAGAGATCGAAACCGGGACAGGGGGGCGTTCTTT

d_gene: .
j_gene: TRBJ2-7
abundance: few
v_gene: TRBV11-3
CDR3aa: CASSLSYGLSDEQYF
CDR3nt: TGTGCCAGCAGCTTATCCTACGGACTATCCGACGAGCAGTACTTC

d_gene: .
j_gene: TRBJ1-4
abundance: .
v_gene: TRBV11-3
CDR3aa: CASSSTSGKNEKLFF
CDR3nt: TGTGCCAGCAGCTCGACATCGGGTAAAAATGAAAAACTGTTTTTT

d_gene: .
j_gene: TRBJ2-5
abundance: medium-sized
v_gene: TRBV11-3
CDR3aa: CASSLAPGTLQETQYF
CDR3nt: TGTGCCAGCAGCTTGGCCCCCGGGACACTTCAAGAGACCCAGTACTTC

d_gene: .
j_gene: TRBJ2-2
abundance: .
v_gene: TRBV19
CDR3aa: CASSIYLNTGELFF
CDR3nt: TGTGCCAGTAGTATCTACTTGAACACCGGGGAGCTGTTTTTT

d_gene: .
j_gene: TRBJ1-4
abundance: .
v_gene: TRBV11-3
CDR3aa: CASSLERANEKLFF
CDR3nt: TGTGCCAGCAGCTTAGAACGTGCTAATGAAAAACTGTTTTTT

d_gene: .
j_gene: TRBJ2-5
abundance: medium-sized
v_gene: TRBV6-8
CDR3aa: CASLLGPTSETQYF
CDR3nt: TGTGCCAGCCTGCTGGGCCCCACTTCGGAGACCCAGTACTTC

d_gene: .
j_gene: TRBJ1-2
abundance: .
v_gene: TRBV10-2
CDR3aa: CASSDEGRFNYGYTF
CDR3nt: TGCGCCAGCAGTGACGAAGGCAGATTTAACTATGGCTACACCTTC

d_gene: .
j_gene: TRBJ1-5
abundance: .
v_gene: TRBV14
CDR3aa: CASSQGYNQPQHF
CDR3nt: TGTGCCAGCAGCCAAGGATACAATCAGCCCCAGCATTTT

d_gene: .
j_gene: TRBJ2-4
abundance: few
v_gene: TRBV11-3
CDR3aa: CASSLDSSYGNIQYF
CDR3nt: TGTGCCAGCAGCTTAGATTCATCGTACGGAAACATTCAGTACTTC

d_gene: TRBD2
j_gene: TRBJ2-4
abundance: few
v_gene: TRBV6-1
CDR3aa: CASSEERGNIQYF
CDR3nt: TGTGCCAGCAGTGAAGAGCGGGGAAACATTCAGTACTTC

d_gene: TRBD2
j_gene: TRBJ2-1
abundance: .
v_gene: TRBV7-6
CDR3aa: CASSLTSDNNEQFF
CDR3nt: TGTGCCAGCAGCTTGACTAGCGACAACAATGAGCAGTTCTTC

d_gene: .
j_gene: TRBJ2-2
abundance: medium-sized
v_gene: TRBV6-8
CDR3aa: CASSQMGGELFF
CDR3nt: TGTGCCAGCAGTCAGATGGGAGGGGAGCTGTTTTTT

d_gene: TRBD1
j_gene: TRBJ1-1
abundance: .
v_gene: TRBV18
CDR3aa: CASSPIGQGDTEAFF
CDR3nt: TGTGCCAGCTCACCGATAGGACAGGGGGACACTGAAGCTTTCTTT

d_gene: TRBD2
j_gene: TRBJ2-7
abundance: medium-sized
v_gene: TRBV9
CDR3aa: CASSAQPEGTRPYEQYF
CDR3nt: TGTGCCAGCAGCGCCCAGCCGGAAGGGACTAGACCCTACGAGCAGTACTTC

d_gene: .
j_gene: TRBJ2-3
abundance: .
v_gene: TRBV19
CDR3aa: CASSIDKTGTLGDTQYF
CDR3nt: TGTGCCAGTAGTATAGATAAAACAGGGACCCTGGGAGATACGCAGTATTTT

d_gene: TRBD1
j_gene: TRBJ1-1
abundance: medium-sized
v_gene: TRBV6-8
CDR3aa: CAIRTRTGGTNTEAFF
CDR3nt: TGTGCCATCAGAACGAGGACAGGGGGCACGAACACTGAAGCTTTCTTT